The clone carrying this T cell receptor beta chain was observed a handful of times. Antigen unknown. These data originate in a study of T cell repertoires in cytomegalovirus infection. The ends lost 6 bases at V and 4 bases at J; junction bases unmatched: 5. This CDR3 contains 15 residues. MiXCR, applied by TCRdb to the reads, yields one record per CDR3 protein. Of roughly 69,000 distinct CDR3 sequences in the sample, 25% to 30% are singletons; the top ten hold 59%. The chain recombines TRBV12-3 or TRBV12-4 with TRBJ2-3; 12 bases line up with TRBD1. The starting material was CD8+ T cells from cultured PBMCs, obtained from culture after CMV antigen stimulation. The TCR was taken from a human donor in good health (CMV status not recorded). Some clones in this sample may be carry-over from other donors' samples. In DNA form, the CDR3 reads TGTGCCAGCAGGTCGGGGACAGGGGGCGCAGATACGCAGTATTTT. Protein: CASRSGTGGADTQYF.